This is a list of T cell receptor beta chains from one sample in a study of T-cell reconstitution after alpha-beta-depleted transplantation in children. TCRdb reanalysed the PCR reads using MiXCR and keeps one entry per CDR3 protein. Of 500,000 to 750,000 distinct CDR3 sequences in the sample, approximately 30% are singletons; the top ten hold 30% to 45%. The sequenced sample was PBMCs, obtained before TCRalphabeta/CD19-depleted stem cell transplant. These receptors were collected from a boy younger than two with Wiskott-Aldrich syndrome, due to receive a stem cell transplant. The CDR3 runs from the conserved cysteine through the conserved F or W. The D gene is left open where the match is weak. Not all rows give a size; the values are once, few, many and, for expanded clones, a class.

>TRBV5-1|.|TRBJ2-7|.
TGCGCCAGCAGCCTACTAGGGCCCTACGAGCAGTACTTC
CASSLLGPYEQYF
>TRBV4-2|.|TRBJ2-1|.
TGTGCCAGCAGCGCAAACGCACGCCGCGGGTCTTATTCGAGCTCCTACAATGAGCAGTTCTTC
CASSANARRGSYSSSYNEQFF
>TRBV5-1|.|TRBJ1-1|.
TGCGCCAGCAGCCCCTCAACAGGGAGGACTGAAGCTTTCTTT
CASSPSTGRTEAFF
>TRBV6-1|few|TRBJ2-5|TRBD2
TGTGCCAGCAACCCGACTAGCGGGAGTGAGACCCAGTACTTC
CASNPTSGSETQYF
>TRBV20-1|.|TRBJ2-1|TRBD2
TGCAGTGCTAGAGATCGGCTAGCGGGAGCAAATGAGCAGTTCTTC
CSARDRLAGANEQFF
>TRBV11-2|few|TRBJ2-1|TRBD2
TGTGCCAGCAGCTCTCCGGGACTAGCGGGTTTGGAGCAGTTCTTC
CASSSPGLAGLEQFF
>TRBV24-1|.|TRBJ1-5|.
TGTGCCACCAGTCCAGGGGATCAGCCCCAGCATTTT
CATSPGDQPQHF
>TRBV12-3/TRBV12-4|.|TRBJ2-3|.
TGTGCCAGCAGTCCGTATGCAGATACGCAGTATTTT
CASSPYADTQYF
>TRBV6-2/TRBV6-3|few|TRBJ2-2|TRBD2
TGTGCCAGCAGTTCACTCCTGGCTAGCGGCTTCTCCCGGAACACCGGGGAGCTGTTTTTT
CASSSLLASGFSRNTGELFF
>TRBV20-1|many|TRBJ1-4|.
TGCAGTGCTAGACAGAATGAAAAACTGTTTTTT
CSARQNEKLFF
>TRBV25-1|.|TRBJ1-1|.
TGTGCCAGCAGTCCCCACGGGGTGAACACTGAAGCTTTCTTT
CASSPHGVNTEAFF
>TRBV7-8|few|TRBJ1-2|.
TGTGCCAGCAGCTTAGAGTTGGGGGCGAACTATGGCTACACCTTC
CASSLELGANYGYTF
>TRBV29-1|few|TRBJ2-2|.
TGCAGCGTTGCTAAGACCGCCGACACCGGGGAGCTGTTTTTT
CSVAKTADTGELFF
>TRBV9|.|TRBJ2-5|.
TGTGCCAGCAGCCTGCGAGGGGGGGGAGGAGAGACCCAGTACTTC
CASSLRGGGGETQYF
>TRBV5-1|.|TRBJ1-2|TRBD1
TGCGCCAGCAGGCCGTTACAGGGGAACTATGGCTACACCTTC
CASRPLQGNYGYTF
>TRBV5-5|.|TRBJ2-5|TRBD2
TGTGCCAGCAGCCCCTGGTTTAGCGGGAGGGCCGCGGAGACCCAGTACTTC
CASSPWFSGRAAETQYF
>TRBV14|.|TRBJ2-1|.
TGTGCCAGCAGTCCTCGCACAGGGAGAAAGTCCTACAATGAGCAGTTCTTC
CASSPRTGRKSYNEQFF
>TRBV11-2|.|TRBJ2-1|.
TGTGCCAGCAGCTTAGAGAGGCTAGCGCTCTCCTCCTACAATGAGCAGTTCTTC
CASSLERLALSSYNEQFF
>TRBV19|.|TRBJ1-5|TRBD1
TGTGCCAGTATGTCGACAGGGGGTTGGAATCAGCCCCAGCATTTT
CASMSTGGWNQPQHF
>TRBV20-1|few|TRBJ1-2|TRBD1
TGCAGTGCCCCGGACAGGGTGGCAGGCTACACCTTC
CSAPDRVAGYTF